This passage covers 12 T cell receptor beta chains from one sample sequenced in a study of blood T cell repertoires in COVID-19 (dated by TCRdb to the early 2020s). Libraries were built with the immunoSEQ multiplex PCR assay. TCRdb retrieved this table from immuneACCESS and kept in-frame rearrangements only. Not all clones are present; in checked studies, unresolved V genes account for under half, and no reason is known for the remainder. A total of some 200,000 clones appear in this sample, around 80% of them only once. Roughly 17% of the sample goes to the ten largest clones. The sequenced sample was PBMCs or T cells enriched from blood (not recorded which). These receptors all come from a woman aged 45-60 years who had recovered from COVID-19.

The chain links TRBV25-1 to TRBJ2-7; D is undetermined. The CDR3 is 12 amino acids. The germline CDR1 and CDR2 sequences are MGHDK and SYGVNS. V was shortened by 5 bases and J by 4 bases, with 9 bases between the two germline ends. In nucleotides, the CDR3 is TGTGCCAGCAGTCCCTCAGGTTACGAGCAGTACTTC. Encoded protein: CASSPSGYEQYF.

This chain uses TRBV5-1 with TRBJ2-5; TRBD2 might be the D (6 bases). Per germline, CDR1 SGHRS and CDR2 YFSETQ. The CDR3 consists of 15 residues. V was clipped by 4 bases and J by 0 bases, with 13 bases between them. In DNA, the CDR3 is TGCGCCAGCAGCCGGGGGACCGCAAACCAAGAGACCCAGTACTTC. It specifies CASSRGTANQETQYF.

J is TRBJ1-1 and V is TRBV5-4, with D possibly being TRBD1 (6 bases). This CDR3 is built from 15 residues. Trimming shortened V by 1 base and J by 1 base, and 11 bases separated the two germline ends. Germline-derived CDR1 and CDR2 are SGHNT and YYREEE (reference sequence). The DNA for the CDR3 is TGTGCCAGCAGCTTGAATTCAGGGGCGAACACTGAAGCTTTCTTT. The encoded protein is CASSLNSGANTEAFF.

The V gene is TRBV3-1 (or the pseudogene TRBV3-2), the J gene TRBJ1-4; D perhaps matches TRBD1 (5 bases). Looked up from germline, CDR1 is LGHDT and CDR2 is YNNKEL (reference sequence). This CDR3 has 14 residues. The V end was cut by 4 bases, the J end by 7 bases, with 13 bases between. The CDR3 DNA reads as TGTGCCAGCAGCCCGGAGGGGAAGGGTGAAAAACTGTTTTTT. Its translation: CASSPEGKGEKLFF.

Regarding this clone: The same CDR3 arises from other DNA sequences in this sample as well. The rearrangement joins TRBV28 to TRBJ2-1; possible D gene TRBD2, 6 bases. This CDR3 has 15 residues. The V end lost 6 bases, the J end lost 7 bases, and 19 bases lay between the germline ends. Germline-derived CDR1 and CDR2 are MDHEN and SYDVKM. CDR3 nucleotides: TGTGCCAGCAGCCTCTCCACGAGGGGAGGTAATGAGCAGTTCTTC. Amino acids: CASSLSTRGGNEQFF.

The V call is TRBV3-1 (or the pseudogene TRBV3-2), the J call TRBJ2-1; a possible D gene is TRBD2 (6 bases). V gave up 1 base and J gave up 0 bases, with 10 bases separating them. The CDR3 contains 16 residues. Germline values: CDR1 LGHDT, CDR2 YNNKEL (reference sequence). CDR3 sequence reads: CASSQVIGSSYNEQFF. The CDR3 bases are TGTGCCAGCAGCCAAGTTATCGGGAGCTCCTACAATGAGCAGTTCTTC.

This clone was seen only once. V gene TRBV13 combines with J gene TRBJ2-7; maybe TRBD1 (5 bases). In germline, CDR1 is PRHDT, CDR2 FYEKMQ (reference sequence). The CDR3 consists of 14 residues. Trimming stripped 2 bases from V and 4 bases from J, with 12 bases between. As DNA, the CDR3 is TGTGCCAGCAGCTTACGTGGGGCGCGGTACGAGCAGTACTTC. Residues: CASSLRGARYEQYF.

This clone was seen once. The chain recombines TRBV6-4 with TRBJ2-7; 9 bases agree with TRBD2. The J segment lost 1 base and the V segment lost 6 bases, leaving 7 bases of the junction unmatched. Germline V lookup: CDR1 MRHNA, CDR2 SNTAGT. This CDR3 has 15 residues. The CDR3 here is CASRDSGSGSYEQYF. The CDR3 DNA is TGTGCCAGCAGGGATAGCGGGAGTGGGTCCTACGAGCAGTACTTC.

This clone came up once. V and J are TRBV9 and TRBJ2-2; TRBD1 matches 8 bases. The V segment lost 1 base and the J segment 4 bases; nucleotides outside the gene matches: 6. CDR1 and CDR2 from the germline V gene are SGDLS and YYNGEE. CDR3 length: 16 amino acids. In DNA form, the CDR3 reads TGTGCCAGCAGCGTATTTATGACAGGGGTCACCGGGGAGCTGTTTTTT. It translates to CASSVFMTGVTGELFF.

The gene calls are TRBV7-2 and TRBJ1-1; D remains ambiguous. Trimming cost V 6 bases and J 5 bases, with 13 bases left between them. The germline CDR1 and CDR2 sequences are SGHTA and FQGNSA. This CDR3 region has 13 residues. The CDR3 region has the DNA TGTGCCAGCAGTCCGGGCCGGGGAACTGAAGCTTTCTTT. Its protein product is CASSPGRGTEAFF.

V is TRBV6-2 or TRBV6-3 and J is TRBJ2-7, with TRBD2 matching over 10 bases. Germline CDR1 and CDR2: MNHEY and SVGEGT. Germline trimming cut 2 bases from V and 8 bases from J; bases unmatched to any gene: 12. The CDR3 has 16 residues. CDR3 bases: TGTGCCAGCAGTTACCGATGGACTAGCGGCCTCCTAAAGCAGTACTTC. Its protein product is CASSYRWTSGLLKQYF.

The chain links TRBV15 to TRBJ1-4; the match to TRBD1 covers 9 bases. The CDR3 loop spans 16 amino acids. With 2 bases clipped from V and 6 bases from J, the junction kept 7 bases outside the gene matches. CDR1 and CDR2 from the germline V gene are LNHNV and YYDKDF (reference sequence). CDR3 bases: TGTGCCACCAGCAGAACAGGGGGCGCCGGGGATGAAAAACTGTTTTTT. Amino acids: CATSRTGGAGDEKLFF. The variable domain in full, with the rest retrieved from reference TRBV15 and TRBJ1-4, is DAMVIQNPRYQVTQFGKPVTLSCSQTLNHNVMYWYQQKSSQAPKLLFHYYDKDFNNEADTPDNFQSRRPNTSFCFLDIRSPGLGDTAMYLCATSRTGGAGDEKLFFGSGTQLSVL.